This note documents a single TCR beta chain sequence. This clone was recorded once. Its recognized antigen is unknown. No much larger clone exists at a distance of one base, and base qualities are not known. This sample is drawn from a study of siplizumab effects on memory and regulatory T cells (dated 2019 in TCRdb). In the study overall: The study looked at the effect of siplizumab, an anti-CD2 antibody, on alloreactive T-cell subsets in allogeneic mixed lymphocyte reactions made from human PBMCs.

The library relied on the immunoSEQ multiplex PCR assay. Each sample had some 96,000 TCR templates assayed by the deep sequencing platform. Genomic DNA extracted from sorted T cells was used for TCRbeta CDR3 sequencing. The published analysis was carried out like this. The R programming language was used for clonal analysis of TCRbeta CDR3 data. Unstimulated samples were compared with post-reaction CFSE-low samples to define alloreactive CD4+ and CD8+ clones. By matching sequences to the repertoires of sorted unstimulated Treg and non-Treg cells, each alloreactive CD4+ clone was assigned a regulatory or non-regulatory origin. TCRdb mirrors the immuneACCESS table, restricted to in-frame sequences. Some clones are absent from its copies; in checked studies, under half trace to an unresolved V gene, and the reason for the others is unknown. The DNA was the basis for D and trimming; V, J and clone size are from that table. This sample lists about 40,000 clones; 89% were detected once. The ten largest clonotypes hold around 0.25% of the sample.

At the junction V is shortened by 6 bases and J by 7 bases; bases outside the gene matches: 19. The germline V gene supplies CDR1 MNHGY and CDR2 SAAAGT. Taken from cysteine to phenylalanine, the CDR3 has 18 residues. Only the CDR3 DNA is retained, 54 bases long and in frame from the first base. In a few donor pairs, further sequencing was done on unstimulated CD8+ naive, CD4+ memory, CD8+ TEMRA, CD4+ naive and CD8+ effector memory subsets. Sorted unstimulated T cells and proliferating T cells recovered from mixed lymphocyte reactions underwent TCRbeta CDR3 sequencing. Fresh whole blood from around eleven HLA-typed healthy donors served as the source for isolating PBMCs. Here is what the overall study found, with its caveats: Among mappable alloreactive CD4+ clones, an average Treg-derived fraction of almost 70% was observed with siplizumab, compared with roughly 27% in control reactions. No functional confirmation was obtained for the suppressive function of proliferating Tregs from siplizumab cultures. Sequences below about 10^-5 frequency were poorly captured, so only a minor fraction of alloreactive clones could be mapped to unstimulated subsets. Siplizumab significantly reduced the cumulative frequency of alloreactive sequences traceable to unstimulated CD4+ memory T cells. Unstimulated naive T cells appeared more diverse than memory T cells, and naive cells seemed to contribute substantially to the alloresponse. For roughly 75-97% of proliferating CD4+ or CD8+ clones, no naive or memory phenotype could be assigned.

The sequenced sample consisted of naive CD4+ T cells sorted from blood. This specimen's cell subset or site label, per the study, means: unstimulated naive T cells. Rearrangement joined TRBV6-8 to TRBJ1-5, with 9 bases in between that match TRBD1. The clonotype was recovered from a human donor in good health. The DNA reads TGTGCCAGCAGGGCCAAAATGGAGACAGGGGGATTAAGGCAGCCCCAGCATTTT. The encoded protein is CASRAKMETGGLRQPQHF.